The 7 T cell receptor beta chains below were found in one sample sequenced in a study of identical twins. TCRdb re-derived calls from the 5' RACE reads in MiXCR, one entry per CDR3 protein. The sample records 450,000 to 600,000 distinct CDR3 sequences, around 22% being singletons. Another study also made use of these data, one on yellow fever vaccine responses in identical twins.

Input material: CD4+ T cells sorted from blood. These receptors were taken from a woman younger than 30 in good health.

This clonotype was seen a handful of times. The CDR3 here is CASSHHEAELFF. The DNA for the CDR3 is TGTGCCAGCAGCCACCATGAAGCGGAGCTGTTTTTT. This sequence joins TRBV11-2 and TRBJ2-2, with D hard to call. Germline lookup yields CDR1 SGHAT and CDR2 FQNNGV. The CDR3 has 12 residues. The germline V and J ends were trimmed by 5 bases and 10 bases, with 11 bases remaining between them.

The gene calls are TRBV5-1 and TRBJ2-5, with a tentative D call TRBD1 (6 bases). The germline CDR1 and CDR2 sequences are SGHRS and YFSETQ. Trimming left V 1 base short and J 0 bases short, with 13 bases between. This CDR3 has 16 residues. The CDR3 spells CASSLMCGQNQETQYF. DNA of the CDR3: TGCGCCAGCAGCTTGATGTGCGGACAGAACCAAGAGACCCAGTACTTC. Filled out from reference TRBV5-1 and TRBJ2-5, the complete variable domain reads KAGVTQTPRYLIKTRGQQVTLSCSPISGHRSVSWYQQTPGQGLQFLFEYFSETQRNKGNFPGRFSGRQFSNSRSEMNVSTLELGDSALYLCASSLMCGQNQETQYFGPGTRLLVL.

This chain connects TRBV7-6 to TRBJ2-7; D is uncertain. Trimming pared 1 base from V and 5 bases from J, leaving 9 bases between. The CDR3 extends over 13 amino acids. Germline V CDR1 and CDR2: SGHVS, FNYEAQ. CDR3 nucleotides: TGTGCCAGCAGCTTAGATGTAGGGCACGAGCAGTACTTC. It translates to CASSLDVGHEQYF.

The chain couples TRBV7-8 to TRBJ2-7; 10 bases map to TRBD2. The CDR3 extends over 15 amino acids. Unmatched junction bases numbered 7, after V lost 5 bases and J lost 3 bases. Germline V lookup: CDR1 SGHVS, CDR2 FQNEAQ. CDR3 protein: CASSTGLAAFYEQYF. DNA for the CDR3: TGTGCCAGCAGCACTGGACTAGCGGCGTTCTACGAGCAGTACTTC.

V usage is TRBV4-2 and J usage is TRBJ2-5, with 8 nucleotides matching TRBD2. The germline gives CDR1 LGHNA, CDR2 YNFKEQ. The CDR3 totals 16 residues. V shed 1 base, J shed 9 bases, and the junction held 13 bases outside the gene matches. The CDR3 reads CASSQVRTGGPVAQYF. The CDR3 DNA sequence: TGTGCCAGCAGCCAAGTTAGAACGGGGGGGCCGGTGGCCCAGTACTTC.

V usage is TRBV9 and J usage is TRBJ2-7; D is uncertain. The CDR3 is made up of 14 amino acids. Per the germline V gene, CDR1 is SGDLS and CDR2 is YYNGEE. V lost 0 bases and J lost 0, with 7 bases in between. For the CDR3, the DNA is TGTGCCAGCAGCGTAGGAGGTCCCTCCTACGAGCAGTACTTC. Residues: CASSVGGPSYEQYF.

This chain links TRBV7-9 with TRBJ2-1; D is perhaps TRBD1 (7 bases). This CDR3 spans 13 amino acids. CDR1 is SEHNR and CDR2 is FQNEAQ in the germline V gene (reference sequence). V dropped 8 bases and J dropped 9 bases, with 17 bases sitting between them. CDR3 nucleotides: TGTGCCAGCGCTCCACGGCAGGGGGGTGAGCAGTTCTTC. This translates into CASAPRQGGEQFF.